The clone carrying this TCR beta chain was observed at least ten times. The antigen is undetermined. All donors with ophthalmopathy were recorded as having moderate-to-severe activity, CAS ≥3, NOSPECS ≥4 and a duration under 3 months. Amplifying from RNA transcripts, the study obtained TCR beta CDR3 regions. HTBI primers served in a first-round RT-PCR, which a second-round multiplex PCR followed. From the multiplex PCR reads, TCRdb called clonotypes with MiXCR, one entry per CDR3 protein. The data show 650,000 to 900,000 distinct CDR3 sequences, with roughly 41% seen just once and 44% held by the top ten. Germline trimming cut 5 bases from V and 5 bases from J; bases unmatched to any gene: 8. There are 15 residues in the CDR3. Germline assignment: CDR1 LNHDA and CDR2 SQIVND (reference sequence). The record originates from a study of Graves' ophthalmopathy and Graves' hyperthyroidism. Study-wide findings and caveats: Most thyroid-expanded clonotypes exceeding 0.001 frequency were also found in blood. Between ophthalmopathy and stable hyperthyroidism, a 13-signature model drew a separation with 87.88% sensitivity and about 80% specificity.

The sample comprised peripheral blood. The genes are TRBV19 and TRBJ1-1; 10 bases agree with TRBD1. The TCR was taken from an adult man with Graves' ophthalmopathy. CDR3 loop: CASSPRDRGPTEAFF. CDR3 sequence (DNA): TGTGCCAGTAGTCCTCGTGACAGGGGGCCAACTGAAGCTTTCTTT.